The sequence of this T cell receptor (beta chain) was determined in a study of shared clonotypes between healthy human individuals. V trimming: 6 bases; J trimming: 0 bases; junction bases outside the gene matches: 8. CDR1 SQVTM and CDR2 ANQGSEA come from the germline V gene. The CDR3 spans 16 residues. The authors divided CD4+ cells into CD45RA+ naive and CD45RA-negative memory subsets. Assay runs were performed at deep level. Per the original data handling: Filtering of immunoSEQ junctional sequences could not match full-length read filtering. Data came from immunoSEQ multiplex PCR; TCRdb stores just in-frame clones and leaves some out. The V and J calls and clone size were taken over from that table, and D and trimming were inferred from the DNA. The sample has about a million clones, around 76% seen once.

Sequenced material: memory CD4+ T cells sorted from blood. Subset described: CD45RA-negative fraction. The chain combines TRBV29-1 with TRBJ2-5; 12 bases match TRBD2. This receptor was taken from a man aged 18-30 years in good health. Here the CDR3 reads CSVRGTSGRYQETQYF. CDR3 sequence (DNA): TGCAGCGTGAGGGGCACTAGCGGGAGGTACCAAGAGACCCAGTACTTC. Drawing the rest from reference TRBV29-1 and TRBJ2-5, the complete variable domain is SAVISQKPSRDICQRGTSLTIQCQVDSQVTMMFWYRQQPGQSLTLIATANQGSEATYESGFVIDKFPISRPNLTFSTLTVSNMSPEDSSIYLCSVRGTSGRYQETQYFGPGTRLLVL.